A selection of T cell receptor beta chains follows, all from one sample in a study of blood T cell repertoires in COVID-19. Assay used: immunoSEQ multiplex PCR; TCRdb lists only in-frame clones, some missing. Of about 260,000 clones in the sample, around 84% were seen once. Material for sequencing was peripheral blood. Source of these receptors: a man aged 55 to 69 with acute or convalescent COVID-19. Each CDR3 is given with its conserved first and last residue. The D gene is left open where the match is weak. A row's size may be missing; if present it is once, few, many or a size class.

J | D | V | size | DNA | CDR3
TRBJ1-5 | - | TRBV5-8 | - | TGTGCCAGCAGCTTGGTGACAGTGTATCAGCCCCAGCATTTT | CASSLVTVYQPQHF
TRBJ1-6 | - | TRBV6-2/TRBV6-3 | once | TGTGCCAGCAGTTACGGGCCCCCCGCATATTCACCCCTCCACTTT | CASSYGPPAYSPLHF
TRBJ2-1 | - | TRBV9 | - | TGTGCCAGCAGCGTAGACGGTGTAAATGAGCAGTTCTTC | CASSVDGVNEQFF
TRBJ2-7 | TRBD2 | TRBV5-1 | - | TGCGCCAGCAGCTTGGCCGGGACTAGTCGAGGCGAGCAGTACTTC | CASSLAGTSRGEQYF
TRBJ1-3 | TRBD1 | TRBV19 | - | TGTGCCAGTAGTTACCGGGACAGCTCTGGAAACACCATATATTTT | CASSYRDSSGNTIYF
TRBJ1-5 | TRBD1 | TRBV19 | few | TGTGCCAGTAACGGACAGGGGGCGGGCAATCAGCCCCAGCATTTT | CASNGQGAGNQPQHF
TRBJ2-7 | - | TRBV20-1 | - | TGCAGTGCTAGCAAATACGAGCAGTACTTC | CSASKYEQYF
TRBJ2-2 | - | TRBV7-3 | - | TGTGCCAGCAGCTTAACGGGCGAGAACACCGGGGAGCTGTTTTTT | CASSLTGENTGELFF
TRBJ2-7 | TRBD2 | TRBV27 | - | TGTGCCAGCAGGGGGACTAGCAGCTACGAGCAGTACTTC | CASRGTSSYEQYF
TRBJ2-1 | TRBD2 | TRBV5-1 | - | TGCGCCAGCAGCGAGGGACTAGCGGGCTTTGCTAGGGATGAGCAGTTCTTC | CASSEGLAGFARDEQFF
TRBJ2-1 | - | TRBV2 | - | TGTGCCAGCCTTGGGAGGGGGAACAATGAGCAGTTCTTC | CASLGRGNNEQFF
TRBJ1-2 | - | TRBV5-8 | few | TGTGCCAGCGGGGCTCAAGGAACAGCCATTAACTATGGCTACACCTTC | CASGAQGTAINYGYTF
TRBJ1-2 | TRBD1 | TRBV19 | - | TGTGCCAGTAGTCGCACCCTCCCACAGGGGAGTGATGGCTACACCTTC | CASSRTLPQGSDGYTF
TRBJ2-7 | TRBD1 | TRBV2 | - | TGTGCCAGCAGTTCGGGACAGGGACCCTACGAGCAGTACTTC | CASSSGQGPYEQYF
TRBJ2-7 | TRBD1 | TRBV7-9 | - | TGTGCCAGCAGCCCACTGGGGACAGGGGGCAACGAGCAGTACTTC | CASSPLGTGGNEQYF
TRBJ1-4 | TRBD1 | TRBV5-1 | - | TGCGCCAGCAGCCGATTCGGACAGGGAAATGAAAAACTGTTTTTT | CASSRFGQGNEKLFF
TRBJ2-2 | TRBD2 | TRBV28 | once | TGTGCCAGCACCAGGACTAGCGGGGTTTCCGGGGAGCTGTTTTTT | CASTRTSGVSGELFF
TRBJ2-2 | TRBD1 | TRBV23-1 | - | TGCGCCAGCAGTCACCGGAGGACAGGGCGGCTGAACACCGGGGAGCTGTTTTTT | CASSHRRTGRLNTGELFF
TRBJ2-3 | - | TRBV2 | once | TGTGCCAGCAGGAGCGACACAGATACGCAGTATTTT | CASRSDTDTQYF
TRBJ1-1 | - | TRBV6-2/TRBV6-3 | - | TGTGCCAGCAGTTACTCTGGCCTCACCACTGAAGCTTTCTTT | CASSYSGLTTEAFF
TRBJ2-2 | TRBD1 | TRBV6-5 | - | TGTGCCAGCAGCCTGGGACAGGGAGGAACCGGGGAGCTGTTTTTT | CASSLGQGGTGELFF
TRBJ2-5 | - | TRBV5-4 | once | TGTGCCAGCAGCTTGGCCCTGGGAGGCCAAGAGACCCAGTACTTC | CASSLALGGQETQYF
TRBJ2-7 | - | TRBV7-8 | - | TGTGCCAGCAGCTTAGCACAGGTTATACCCTACGAGCAGTACTTC | CASSLAQVIPYEQYF
TRBJ2-2 | - | TRBV5-1 | - | TGCGCCAGCAGCCCCCGCCTGGGAGCGGGCGGGGAGCTGTTTTTT | CASSPRLGAGGELFF
TRBJ2-3 | - | TRBV6-5 | - | TGTGCCAGCAGGTTTGACTTGCTTGGCACAGATACGCAGTATTTT | CASRFDLLGTDTQYF
TRBJ1-2 | - | TRBV7-3 | - | TGTGCCAGCAGCCCCGGGACGGGAGGCCGTCATCGCTACACCTTC | CASSPGTGGRHRYTF
TRBJ1-2 | TRBD1 | TRBV28 | - | TGTGCCAGCAGCTGGGGACAGACCTATGGCTACACCTTC | CASSWGQTYGYTF
TRBJ1-1 | - | TRBV11-2 | few | TGTGCCAGCAGATCTACTAATGGCCAGCGGGACACTGAAGCTTTCTTT | CASRSTNGQRDTEAFF
TRBJ1-1 | - | TRBV6-2/TRBV6-3 | - | TGTGCCAGCAGTTACCCAGGGGCCCTGAACACTGAAGCTTTCTTT | CASSYPGALNTEAFF